The 28 T cell receptor beta chains listed next were all sequenced from one sample in a study of T cell responses to AZD1222 COVID-19 vaccine. Sequenced by immunoSEQ multiplex PCR; TCRdb stores in-frame clones only, minus some. The table has about 86,000 clones, about 72% seen once. Sequencing was performed on peripheral blood, taken on day 0 of AZD1222 vaccination. These receptors all come from an adult in good health.

This clone was detected only a few times. This sequence joins TRBV7-9 and TRBJ2-1; 9 bases match TRBD2. The CDR3 length is 13 residues. The ends lost 3 bases at V and 6 bases at J; junction bases unmatched: 0. Germline CDR1 is SEHNR and CDR2 is FQNEAQ (reference sequence). The CDR3 DNA reads TGTGCCAGCAGCTTGGGACTAGCCAATGAGCAGTTCTTC. Protein: CASSLGLANEQFF.

Points on this clone: This may stem from a read error, because a much larger clone lies one nucleotide away. This chain uses TRBV14 with TRBJ2-3, with D hard to call. Germline V CDR1 and CDR2: SGHDN, FVKESK. The V and J ends lost 3 bases and 4 bases respectively, with 2 bases between them. This CDR3 comprises 11 residues. CDR3 in amino acids: CASSQADTQYF. The CDR3 DNA is TGTGCCAGCAGCCAGGCAGATACGCAGTATTTT.

The CDR3 loop reads CASKTTYEQYF. The CDR3 DNA sequence: TGTGCCAGCAAGACTACCTACGAGCAGTACTTC. The chain carries TRBV2 and TRBJ2-7; the D gene is possibly TRBD2 (5 bases). Germline CDR1 is SNHLY and CDR2 is FYNNEI. Deletions cut 7 bases from V and 2 bases from J, with 6 bases between. This CDR3 is 11 amino acids long.

The chain has TRBV7-8 and TRBJ2-5; D not resolved. The ends were cut back, 5 bases at V and 5 bases at J, with 15 bases in the middle. The CDR3 contains 14 residues. The germline V gene has CDR1 SGHVS and CDR2 FQNEAQ. The CDR3 DNA reads TGTGCCAGCAGCGTTGTAGGTTTCGATGAGACCCAGTACTTC. Protein: CASSVVGFDETQYF.

This chain's CDR3 is CASSLGATDTQYF. The CDR3 DNA reads TGCGCCAGCAGCTTAGGGGCGACAGATACGCAGTATTTT. The chain recombines TRBV5-1 with TRBJ2-3; tentatively, D is TRBD1 (5 bases). V lost 2 bases and J 3 bases, leaving 7 bases between the germline ends. The CDR3 extends over 13 amino acids. Germline-derived CDR1 and CDR2 are SGHRS and YFSETQ.

V usage is TRBV4-2 and J usage is TRBJ1-4; D uncertain. V was cut by 4 bases and J by 8 bases, with 17 bases left in between. The CDR3 has 15 residues. Germline assignment: CDR1 LGHNA and CDR2 YNFKEQ. The CDR3 bases are TGTGCCAGCAGCCCGGCCGAAGGCCTGCGAGAAAAACTGTTTTTT. Translating it yields CASSPAEGLREKLFF.

The chain is built from TRBV11-2 and TRBJ1-3, with no clear D. The V end was cut by 3 bases, the J end by 8 bases, with 8 bases between. CDR1 and CDR2 from the germline V gene are SGHAT and FQNNGV. The CDR3 loop spans 12 amino acids. In nucleotides, the CDR3 is TGTGCCAGCAGCTTTACGGGGTACACCATATATTTT. Encoded protein: CASSFTGYTIYF.

This chain links TRBV30 with TRBJ1-5; 7 nucleotides agree with TRBD1. V lost 5 bases and J lost 7; bases outside the gene matches: 5. The germline V gene encodes CDR1 GTSNPN and CDR2 SVGIG (reference sequence). The CDR3 is 12 residues long. The CDR3 bases are TGTGCCTGGGACAGGGCAGGGCAGCCCCAGCATTTT. Amino acids: CAWDRAGQPQHF.

This chain connects TRBV4-2 to TRBJ2-3; D unresolved. This CDR3 is built from 14 residues. V was shortened by 4 bases and J by 6 bases, with 14 bases between the two germline ends. CDR1 LGHNA and CDR2 YNFKEQ come from the germline V gene. The CDR3 here is CASSPSGDPDTQYF. DNA for the CDR3: TGTGCCAGCAGCCCCTCTGGGGATCCCGATACGCAGTATTTT.

The chain couples TRBV7-2 to TRBJ2-1; TRBD2 agrees at 7 bases. J was trimmed by 3 bases and V by 8 bases; bases with no gene match: 4. This CDR3 contains 13 residues. Germline CDR1 is SGHTA and CDR2 is FQGNSA. CDR3 sequence (DNA): TGTGCCAGCGGCGGACTAGTCTACAATGAGCAGTTCTTC. It translates to CASGGLVYNEQFF. Filled out from reference TRBV7-2 and TRBJ2-1, the complete variable domain reads GAGVSQSPSNKVTEKGKDVELRCDPISGHTALYWYRQSLGQGLEFLIYFQGNSAPDKSGLPSDRFSAERTGGSVSTLTIQRTQQEDSAVYLCASGGLVYNEQFFGPGTRLTVL.

The chain employs TRBV19 and TRBJ1-6; D is uncertain. The germline V gene encodes CDR1 LNHDA and CDR2 SQIVND (reference sequence). Trimming cost V 3 bases and J 6 bases, with 15 bases left between them. The CDR3 runs 16 residues. As DNA, the CDR3 is TGTGCCAGTAGTATGGGGATCCTAAGGTCTAATTCACCCCTCCACTTT. It is translated as CASSMGILRSNSPLHF.

The V and J genes are TRBV12-3 or TRBV12-4 and TRBJ1-2; 10 nucleotides match TRBD1. Trimming took 6 bases from V and 7 from J; bases not matched to a gene: 5. This CDR3 has 13 amino acids. The CDR3 here is CASSRDRGPGYTF. DNA for the CDR3: TGTGCCAGCAGCAGAGACAGGGGGCCTGGCTACACCTTC.

The V and J genes are TRBV7-6 and TRBJ2-1; D is perhaps TRBD2 (6 bases). The CDR3 loop spans 16 amino acids. V dropped 4 bases and J dropped 1 base, with 14 bases sitting between them. The germline V gene has CDR1 SGHVS and CDR2 FNYEAQ. DNA of the CDR3: TGTGCCAGCAGCTCCAATTACGGGAGATCCTACAATGAGCAGTTCTTC. Translating it yields CASSSNYGRSYNEQFF. Complete variable domain (other parts from reference TRBV7-6 and TRBJ2-1): GAGVSQSPRYKVTKRGQDVALRCDPISGHVSLYWYRQALGQGPEFLTYFNYEAQQDKSGLPNDRFSAERPEGSISTLTIQRTEQRDSAMYRCASSSNYGRSYNEQFFGPGTRLTVL.

V gene TRBV7-6 combines with J gene TRBJ2-1; D perhaps matches TRBD2 (5 bases). The CDR3 has 15 residues. The V end was cut by 0 bases, the J end by 0 bases, with 6 bases between. Germline CDR1 reads SGHVS; CDR2 reads FNYEAQ. The CDR3 DNA is TGTGCCAGCAGCTTAGCGGGGAGCTCCTACAATGAGCAGTTCTTC. Its translation: CASSLAGSSYNEQFF.

The V call is TRBV6-5, the J call TRBJ2-1; TRBD1 matches at 7 bases. J gave up 8 bases and V 5 bases, and 12 bases lay outside the gene matches. This CDR3 has 15 residues. Germline V gives CDR1 MNHEY, CDR2 SVGAGI. CDR3 loop: CASSTHGKGGYEQFF. The CDR3 DNA reads as TGTGCCAGCAGTACACACGGGAAAGGGGGCTATGAGCAGTTCTTC.

The V and J genes are TRBV29-1 and TRBJ2-3; the match to TRBD2 covers 8 bases. The CDR3 has 13 amino acids. J lost 6 bases, V lost 3 bases, and 5 bases had no gene match. Germline V gene sequence: CDR1 SQVTM, CDR2 ANQGSEA. CDR3 sequence reads: CSVEKTSEDTQYF. The CDR3 coding sequence is TGCAGCGTTGAGAAGACTAGCGAGGATACGCAGTATTTT.

The V gene is TRBV10-1, the J gene TRBJ1-5; 9 bases map to TRBD1. Per germline, CDR1 WNHNN and CDR2 SYGVQD (reference sequence). The V and J ends lost 7 bases and 2 bases, in that order; junction bases with no gene match: 6. The CDR3 covers 15 residues. The CDR3 nucleotides read TGCGCCAGCAACGGGACAGGGACAGGCAATCAGCCCCAGCATTTT. This codes for CASNGTGTGNQPQHF.

The chain links TRBV2 to TRBJ2-7; D unclear. Germline assignment: CDR1 SNHLY and CDR2 FYNNEI. The V gene lost 5 bases and the J gene lost 7 bases, with 15 bases spanning the gap. The CDR3 sequence is 13 residues long. CDR3 residues: CASSWTELGEQYF. The CDR3 nucleotides read TGTGCCAGCAGTTGGACCGAGTTGGGGGAGCAGTACTTC.

The chain carries TRBV5-1 and TRBJ2-1; TRBD1 matches at 9 bases. J was trimmed by 7 bases and V by 4 bases; bases with no gene match: 15. The germline gives CDR1 SGHRS, CDR2 YFSETQ. This CDR3 region has 17 residues. For the CDR3, the DNA is TGCGCCAGCAGCCCCCCCCGCCGGGACAGGGTTTTGAATGAGCAGTTCTTC. The encoded protein is CASSPPRRDRVLNEQFF.

The CDR3: CASSLIAGTYNEQFF. The CDR3 DNA reads as TGTGCCAGCAGTCTCATAGCGGGAACGTACAATGAGCAGTTCTTC. The chain uses TRBV28 and TRBJ2-1; TRBD2 agrees at 8 bases. Germline CDR1 and CDR2: MDHEN and SYDVKM. CDR3 length equals 15 residues. V lost 5 bases to trimming and J lost 4 bases; unmatched junction nucleotides: 7.

The rearrangement joins TRBV5-5 to TRBJ1-2, with D possibly matching TRBD1 (5 bases). Germline lookup yields CDR1 SGHKS and CDR2 YYEKEE (reference sequence). Trimming removed 0 bases from V and 4 bases from J, with 10 bases in between. The CDR3 contains 14 residues. The CDR3 nucleotides read TGTGCCAGCAGCTTGGCCGCAGGGACCTATGGCTACACCTTC. Its translation: CASSLAAGTYGYTF.

The table lists this clone with a few counts. The V gene is TRBV27, the J gene TRBJ2-1, with TRBD1 matching 8 bases. V dropped 3 bases and J dropped 9; count of bases not matched to a gene: 4. The CDR3 has 13 residues. Germline assignment: CDR1 MNHEY and CDR2 SMNVEV (reference sequence). The CDR3 is CASSLQTGGEQFF. CDR3 DNA: TGTGCCAGCAGTTTGCAAACAGGGGGTGAGCAGTTCTTC.

The V call is TRBV4-1, the J call TRBJ2-1; TRBD2 agrees at 14 bases. Germline trimming cut 4 bases from V and 7 bases from J; bases unmatched to any gene: 3. The CDR3 contains 15 residues. Per the germline V gene, CDR1 is MGHRA and CDR2 is YSYEKL. CDR3 DNA: TGCGCCAGCAGCCCGACTAGCGGGAGGGGGAATGAGCAGTTCTTC. Its protein product is CASSPTSGRGNEQFF.

The chain carries TRBV2 and TRBJ2-2; D is unresolved. Germline V gene sequence: CDR1 SNHLY, CDR2 FYNNEI. The V gene lost 4 bases and the J gene lost 4 bases, with 7 bases spanning the gap. This CDR3 has 13 amino acids. In DNA, the CDR3 is TGTGCCAGCAGTGTTCATTTCACCGGGGAGCTGTTTTTT. Translated: CASSVHFTGELFF.

The chain carries TRBV27 and TRBJ2-3; tentatively, D is TRBD2 (5 bases). This CDR3 comprises 14 residues. Per the germline V gene, CDR1 is MNHEY and CDR2 is SMNVEV (reference sequence). Trimming stripped 2 bases from V and 2 bases from J, with 8 bases between. The CDR3: CASSLMRATDTQYF. The CDR3 region has the DNA TGTGCCAGCAGTTTAATGAGGGCCACAGATACGCAGTATTTT.

The rearrangement joins TRBV29-1 to TRBJ2-3; D unclear. The CDR3 is made up of 12 amino acids. Trimming cost V 6 bases and J 2 bases, with 9 bases left between them. Per the germline V gene, CDR1 is SQVTM and CDR2 is ANQGSEA. The DNA of the CDR3 is TGCAGCGTCCACCCCACCACAGATACGCAGTATTTT. This sequence encodes CSVHPTTDTQYF.

This chain links TRBV7-9 with TRBJ2-7; 8 nucleotides agree with TRBD1. CDR3 size: 15 residues. The germline V gene encodes CDR1 SEHNR and CDR2 FQNEAQ (reference sequence). V was clipped by 5 bases and J by 2 bases; unmatched bases: 8. The CDR3: CASSTTDRAPYEQYF. CDR3 in DNA: TGTGCCAGCAGCACAACGGACAGGGCCCCCTACGAGCAGTACTTC.

V usage is TRBV7-2 and J usage is TRBJ2-2; 11 bases match TRBD2. With 2 bases clipped from V and 7 bases from J, the junction kept 6 bases outside the gene matches. CDR3 length: 16 amino acids. Germline CDR1 SGHTA, CDR2 FQGNSA. This CDR3 is CASSLTLAGGVGELFF. CDR3 in DNA: TGTGCCAGCAGCTTAACCCTAGCGGGAGGAGTCGGGGAGCTGTTTTTT.